Reported below is one TCR beta chain. Authors' processing steps: Amplified reference gene primers provided the basis for estimating nucleated cell counts. TCRdb keeps only in-frame clones here, not all; method: immunoSEQ multiplex PCR. V and J calls and clone size are given by that table; D and trimming were obtained from the DNA. Here the sample spans approximately 410,000 clones, 86% being singletons. This sample is part of a study of blood T cell repertoires in COVID-19. Study at large: PBMCs, B-cell-depleted T cells, or T cells provided the cDNA or gDNA that made up the material.

This CDR3 contains 19 residues. Germline CDR1 and CDR2: GTSNPN and SVGIG (reference sequence). The J segment lost 4 bases and the V segment lost 2 bases, leaving 14 bases of the junction unmatched. Sequenced material: peripheral blood. The chain carries TRBV30 and TRBJ2-2; 12 nucleotides align to TRBD2. This receptor was obtained from a woman aged 30 to 39 with active or convalescent COVID-19. CDR3 sequence (DNA): TGTGCCTGGAGTAACAGAAACTCGGGACTAGCGGGTTGCACCGGGGAGCTGTTTTTT. Translation gives CAWSNRNSGLAGCTGELFF. Supplemented by reference TRBV30 and TRBJ2-2, the full variable domain reads SQTIHQWPATLVQPVGSPLSLECTVEGTSNPNLYWYRQAAGRGLQLLFYSVGIGQISSEVPQNLSASRPQDRQFILSSKKLLLSDSGFYLCAWSNRNSGLAGCTGELFFGEGSRLTVL.